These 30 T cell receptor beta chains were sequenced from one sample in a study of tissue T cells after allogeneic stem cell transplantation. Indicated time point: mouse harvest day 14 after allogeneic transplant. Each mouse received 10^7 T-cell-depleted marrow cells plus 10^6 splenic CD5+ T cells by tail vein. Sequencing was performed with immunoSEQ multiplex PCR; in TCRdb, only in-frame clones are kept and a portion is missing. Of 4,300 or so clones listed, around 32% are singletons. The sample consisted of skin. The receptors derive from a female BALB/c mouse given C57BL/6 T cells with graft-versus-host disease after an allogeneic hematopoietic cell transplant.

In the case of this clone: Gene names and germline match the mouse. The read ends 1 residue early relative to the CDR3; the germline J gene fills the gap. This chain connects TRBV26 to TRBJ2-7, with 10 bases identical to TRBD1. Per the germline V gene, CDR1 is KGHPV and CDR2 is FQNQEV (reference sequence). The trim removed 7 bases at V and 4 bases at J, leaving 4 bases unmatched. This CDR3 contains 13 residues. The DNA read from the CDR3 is TGTGCCAGCATCCCGGGACAGGGGTATGAACAGTAC. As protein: CASIPGQGYEQY. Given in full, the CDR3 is CASIPGQGYEQYF. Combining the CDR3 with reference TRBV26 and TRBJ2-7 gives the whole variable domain NSKVIQTPRYLVKGQGQKAKMRCIPEKGHPVVFWYQQNKNNEFKFLINFQNQEVLQQIDMTEKRFSAECPSNSPCSLEIQSSEAGDSALYLCASIPGQGYEQYFGPGTRLTVL.

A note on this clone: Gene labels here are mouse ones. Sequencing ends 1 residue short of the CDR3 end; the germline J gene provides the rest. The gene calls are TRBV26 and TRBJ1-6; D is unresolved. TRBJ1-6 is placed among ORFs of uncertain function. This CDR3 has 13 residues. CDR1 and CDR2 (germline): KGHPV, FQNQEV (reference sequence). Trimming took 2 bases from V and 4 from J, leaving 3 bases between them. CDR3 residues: CASSLEYNSPLYF. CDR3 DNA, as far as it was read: TGTGCCAGCAGTCTGGAGTATAATTCGCCCCTCTAC.

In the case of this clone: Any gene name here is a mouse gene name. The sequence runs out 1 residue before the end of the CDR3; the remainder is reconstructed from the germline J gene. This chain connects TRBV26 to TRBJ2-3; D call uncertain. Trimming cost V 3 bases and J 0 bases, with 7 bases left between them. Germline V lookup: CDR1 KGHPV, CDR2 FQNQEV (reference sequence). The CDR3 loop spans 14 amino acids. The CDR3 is CASSLPGSAETLYF. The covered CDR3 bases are TGTGCCAGCAGTCTTCCAGGTAGTGCAGAAACGCTGTAT.

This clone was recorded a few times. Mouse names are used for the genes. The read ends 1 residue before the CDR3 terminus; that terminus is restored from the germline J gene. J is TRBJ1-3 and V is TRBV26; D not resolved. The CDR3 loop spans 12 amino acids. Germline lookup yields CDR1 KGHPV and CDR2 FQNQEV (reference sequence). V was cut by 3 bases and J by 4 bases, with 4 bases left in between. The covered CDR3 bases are TGTGCCAGCAGTCTACAGGGAAATACGCTCTAT. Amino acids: CASSLQGNTLY. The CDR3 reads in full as CASSLQGNTLYF.

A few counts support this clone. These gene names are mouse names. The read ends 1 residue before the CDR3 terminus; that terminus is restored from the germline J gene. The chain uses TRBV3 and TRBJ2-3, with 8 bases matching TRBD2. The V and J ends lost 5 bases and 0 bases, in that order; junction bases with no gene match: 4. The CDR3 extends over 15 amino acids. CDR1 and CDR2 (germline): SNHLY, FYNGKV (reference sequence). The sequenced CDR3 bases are TGTGCCAGCAGCCCCGGACTGGGTAGTGCAGAAACGCTGTAT. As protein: CASSPGLGSAETLY. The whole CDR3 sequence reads CASSPGLGSAETLYF. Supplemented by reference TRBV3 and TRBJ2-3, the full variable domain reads GPKVLQIPSHQIIDMGQMVTLNCDPVSNHLYFYWYKQILGQQMEFLVNFYNGKVMEKSKLFKDQFSVERPDGSYFTLKIQPTALEDSAVYFCASSPGLGSAETLYFGSGTRLTVL.

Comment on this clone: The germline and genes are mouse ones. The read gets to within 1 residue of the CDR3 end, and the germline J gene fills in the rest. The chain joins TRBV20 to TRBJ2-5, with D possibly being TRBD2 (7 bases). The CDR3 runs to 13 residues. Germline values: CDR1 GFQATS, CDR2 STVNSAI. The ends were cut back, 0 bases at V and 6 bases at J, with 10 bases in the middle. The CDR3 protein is CGARDWGPDTQYF. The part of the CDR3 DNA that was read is TGTGGTGCTAGGGACTGGGGGCCGGACACCCAGTAC.

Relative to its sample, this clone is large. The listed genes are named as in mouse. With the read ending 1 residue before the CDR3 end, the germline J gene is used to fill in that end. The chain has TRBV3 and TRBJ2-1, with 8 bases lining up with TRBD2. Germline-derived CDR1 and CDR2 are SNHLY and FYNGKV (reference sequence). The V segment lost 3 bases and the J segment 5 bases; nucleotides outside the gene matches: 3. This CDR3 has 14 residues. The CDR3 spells CASSFGWGDAEQFF. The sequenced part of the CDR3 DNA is TGTGCCAGCAGCTTTGGCTGGGGGGATGCTGAGCAGTTC.

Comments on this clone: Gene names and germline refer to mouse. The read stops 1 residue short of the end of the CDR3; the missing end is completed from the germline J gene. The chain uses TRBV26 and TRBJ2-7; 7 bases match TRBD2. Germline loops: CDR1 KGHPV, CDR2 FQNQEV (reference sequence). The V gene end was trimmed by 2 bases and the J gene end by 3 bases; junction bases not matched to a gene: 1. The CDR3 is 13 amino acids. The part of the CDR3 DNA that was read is TGTGCCAGCAGTCTGACTGGGGTCTATGAACAGTAC. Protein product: CASSLTGVYEQY. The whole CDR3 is CASSLTGVYEQYF.

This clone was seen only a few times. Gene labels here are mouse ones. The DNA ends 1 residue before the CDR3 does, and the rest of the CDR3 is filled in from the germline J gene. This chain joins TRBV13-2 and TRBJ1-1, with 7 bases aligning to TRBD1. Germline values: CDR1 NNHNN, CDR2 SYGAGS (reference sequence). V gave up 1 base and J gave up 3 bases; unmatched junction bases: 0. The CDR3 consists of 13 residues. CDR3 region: CASGDTGDTEVFF. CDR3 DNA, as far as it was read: TGTGCCAGCGGTGATACAGGGGACACAGAAGTCTTC.

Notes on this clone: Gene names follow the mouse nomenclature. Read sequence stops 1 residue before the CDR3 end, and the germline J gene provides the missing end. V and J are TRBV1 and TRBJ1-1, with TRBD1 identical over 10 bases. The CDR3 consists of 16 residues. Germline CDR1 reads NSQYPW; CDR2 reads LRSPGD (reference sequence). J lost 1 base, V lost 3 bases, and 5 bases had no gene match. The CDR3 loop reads CTCSARDRGENTEVFF. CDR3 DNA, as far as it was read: TGCACCTGCAGTGCCCGGGACAGGGGAGAAAACACAGAAGTCTTC.

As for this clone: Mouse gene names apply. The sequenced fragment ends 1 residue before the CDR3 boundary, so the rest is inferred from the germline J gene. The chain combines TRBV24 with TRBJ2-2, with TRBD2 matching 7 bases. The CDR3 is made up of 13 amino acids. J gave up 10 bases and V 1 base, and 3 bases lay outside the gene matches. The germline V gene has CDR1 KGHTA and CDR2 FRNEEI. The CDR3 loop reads CASSLSGGSQLYF. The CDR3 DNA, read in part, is TGTGCCAGCAGTCTGTCGGGGGGGTCGCAGCTCTAC.

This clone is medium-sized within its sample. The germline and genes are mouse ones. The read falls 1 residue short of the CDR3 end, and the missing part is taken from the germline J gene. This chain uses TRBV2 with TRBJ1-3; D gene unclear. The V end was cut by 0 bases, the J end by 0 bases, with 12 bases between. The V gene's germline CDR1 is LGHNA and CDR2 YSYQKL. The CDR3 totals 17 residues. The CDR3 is CASSQDQVIPSGNTLYF. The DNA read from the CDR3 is TGTGCCAGCAGCCAAGATCAAGTCATCCCTTCTGGAAATACGCTCTAT.

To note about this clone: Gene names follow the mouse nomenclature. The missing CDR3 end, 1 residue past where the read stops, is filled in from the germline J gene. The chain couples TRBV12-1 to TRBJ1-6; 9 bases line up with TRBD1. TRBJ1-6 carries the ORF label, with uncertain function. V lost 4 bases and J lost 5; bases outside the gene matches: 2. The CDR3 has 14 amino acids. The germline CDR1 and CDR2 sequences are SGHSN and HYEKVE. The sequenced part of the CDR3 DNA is TGTGCCAGCTCCCGACAGGGGGATAATTCGCCCCTCTAC. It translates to CASSRQGDNSPLY. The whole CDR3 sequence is CASSRQGDNSPLYF.

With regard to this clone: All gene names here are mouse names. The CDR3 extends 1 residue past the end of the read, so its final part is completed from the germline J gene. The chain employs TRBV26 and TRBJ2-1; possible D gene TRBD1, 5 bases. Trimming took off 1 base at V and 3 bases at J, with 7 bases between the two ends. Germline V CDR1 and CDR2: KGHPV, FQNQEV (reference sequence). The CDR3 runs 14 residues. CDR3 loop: CASSLFQGYAEQFF. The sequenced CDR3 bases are TGTGCCAGCAGTCTGTTCCAGGGCTATGCTGAGCAGTTC.

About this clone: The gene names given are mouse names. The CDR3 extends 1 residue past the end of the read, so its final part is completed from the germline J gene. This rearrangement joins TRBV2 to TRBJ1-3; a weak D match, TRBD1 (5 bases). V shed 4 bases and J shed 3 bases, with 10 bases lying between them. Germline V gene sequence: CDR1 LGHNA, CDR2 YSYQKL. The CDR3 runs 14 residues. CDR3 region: CASSPRRVGNTLYF. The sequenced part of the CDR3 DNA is TGTGCCAGCAGCCCCCGCAGGGTTGGAAATACGCTCTAT.

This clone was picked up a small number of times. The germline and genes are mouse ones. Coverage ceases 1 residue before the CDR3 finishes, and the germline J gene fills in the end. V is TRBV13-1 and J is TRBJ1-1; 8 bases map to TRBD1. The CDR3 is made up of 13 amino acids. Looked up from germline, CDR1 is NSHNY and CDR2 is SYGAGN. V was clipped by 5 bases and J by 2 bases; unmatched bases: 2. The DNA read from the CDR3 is TGTGCCAGCAGACAGGGGGGCAACACAGAAGTCTTC. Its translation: CASRQGGNTEVF. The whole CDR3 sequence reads CASRQGGNTEVFF.

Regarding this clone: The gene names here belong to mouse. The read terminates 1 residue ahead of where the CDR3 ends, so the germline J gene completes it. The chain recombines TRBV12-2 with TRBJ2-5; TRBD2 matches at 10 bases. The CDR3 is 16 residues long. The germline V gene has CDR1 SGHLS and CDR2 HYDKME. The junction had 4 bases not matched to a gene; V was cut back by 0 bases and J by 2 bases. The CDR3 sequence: CASSLGLGVGQDTQYF. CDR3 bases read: TGTGCCAGCTCTCTCGGACTGGGGGTTGGCCAAGACACCCAGTAC.

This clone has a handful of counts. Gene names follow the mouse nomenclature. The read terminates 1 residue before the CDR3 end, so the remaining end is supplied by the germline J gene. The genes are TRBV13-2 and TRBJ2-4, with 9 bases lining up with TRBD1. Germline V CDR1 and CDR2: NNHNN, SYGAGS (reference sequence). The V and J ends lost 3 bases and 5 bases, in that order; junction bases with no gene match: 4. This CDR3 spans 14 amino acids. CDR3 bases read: TGTGCCAGCGGTGCCCCGGGACAGGGAAACACCTTGTAC. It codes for CASGAPGQGNTLY. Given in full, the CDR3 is CASGAPGQGNTLYF.

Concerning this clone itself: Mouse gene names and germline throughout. Incomplete CDR3 DNA: TGTGCCAGCAGGAGGACATCTAGTCAAAACACCTTGTAC. Amino acids: CASRRTSSQNTLY. The full CDR3 protein is CASRRTSSQNTLYF. This chain links TRBV26 with TRBJ2-4; a weak D match, TRBD1 (5 bases). The CDR3 extends 1 residue past the end of the read, so its final part is completed from the germline J gene. This CDR3 is 14 amino acids long. Germline V gene data show CDR1 as KGHPV and CDR2 as FQNQEV (reference sequence). V was cut by 6 bases and J by 0 bases, with 10 bases left in between.

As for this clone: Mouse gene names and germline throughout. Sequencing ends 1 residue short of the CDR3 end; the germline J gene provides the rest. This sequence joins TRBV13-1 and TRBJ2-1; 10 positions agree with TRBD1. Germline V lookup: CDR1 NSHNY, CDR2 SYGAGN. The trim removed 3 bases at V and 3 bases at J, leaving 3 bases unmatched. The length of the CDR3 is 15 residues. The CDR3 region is CASSVRDRGYAEQFF. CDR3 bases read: TGTGCCAGCAGTGTCCGGGACAGGGGCTATGCTGAGCAGTTC.

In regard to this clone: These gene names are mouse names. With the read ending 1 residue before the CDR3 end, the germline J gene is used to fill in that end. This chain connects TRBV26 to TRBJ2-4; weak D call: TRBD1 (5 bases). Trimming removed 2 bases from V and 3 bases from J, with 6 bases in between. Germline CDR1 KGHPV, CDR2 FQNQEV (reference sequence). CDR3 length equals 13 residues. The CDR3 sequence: CASSLPGQNTLYF. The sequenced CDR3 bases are TGTGCCAGCAGTCTGCCAGGGCAAAACACCTTGTAC.

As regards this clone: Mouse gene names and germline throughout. This CDR3 is CASSPGLGDTLYF. The covered CDR3 bases are TGTGCCAGCTCGCCGGGACTGGGGGACACCTTGTAC. V usage is TRBV12-2 and J usage is TRBJ2-4, with 11 positions matching TRBD2. The sequenced fragment ends 1 residue before the CDR3 boundary, so the rest is inferred from the germline J gene. The CDR3 runs to 13 residues. Germline V gene sequence: CDR1 SGHLS, CDR2 HYDKME. With V trimmed by 4 bases and J by 7 bases, 3 bases remained unmatched.

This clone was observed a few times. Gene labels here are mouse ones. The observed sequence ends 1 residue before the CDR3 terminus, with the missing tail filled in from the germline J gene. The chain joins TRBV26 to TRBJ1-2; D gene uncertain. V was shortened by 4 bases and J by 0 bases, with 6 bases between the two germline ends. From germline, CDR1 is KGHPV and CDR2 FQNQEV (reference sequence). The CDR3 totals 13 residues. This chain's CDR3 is CASSQGSNSDYTF. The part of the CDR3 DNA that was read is TGTGCCAGCAGTCAGGGATCAAACTCCGACTACACC. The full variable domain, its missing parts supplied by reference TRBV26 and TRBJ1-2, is NSKVIQTPRYLVKGQGQKAKMRCIPEKGHPVVFWYQQNKNNEFKFLINFQNQEVLQQIDMTEKRFSAECPSNSPCSLEIQSSEAGDSALYLCASSQGSNSDYTFGSGTRLLVI.

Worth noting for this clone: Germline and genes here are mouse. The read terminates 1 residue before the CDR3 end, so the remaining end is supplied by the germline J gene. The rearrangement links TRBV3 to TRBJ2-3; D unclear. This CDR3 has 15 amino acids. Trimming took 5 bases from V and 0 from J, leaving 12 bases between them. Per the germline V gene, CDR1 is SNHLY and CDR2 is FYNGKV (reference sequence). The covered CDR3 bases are TGTGCCAGCAGCCCCGACTTGTCTAGTGCAGAAACGCTGTAT. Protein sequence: CASSPDLSSAETLY. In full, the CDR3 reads CASSPDLSSAETLYF.

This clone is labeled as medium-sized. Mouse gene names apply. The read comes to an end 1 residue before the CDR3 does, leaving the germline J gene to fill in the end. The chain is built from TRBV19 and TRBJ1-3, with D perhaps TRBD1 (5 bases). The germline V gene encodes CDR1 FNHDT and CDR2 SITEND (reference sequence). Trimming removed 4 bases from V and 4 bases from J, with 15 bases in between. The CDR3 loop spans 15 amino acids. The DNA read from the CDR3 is TGTGCCAGCAGTGTCCCCCCAGGGAGCGGAAATACGCTCTAT. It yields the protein CASSVPPGSGNTLY. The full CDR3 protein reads CASSVPPGSGNTLYF. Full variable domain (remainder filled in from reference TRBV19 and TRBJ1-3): GGIITQTPKFLIGQEGQKLTLKCQQNFNHDTMYWYRQDSGKGLRLIYYSITENDLQKGDLSEGYDASREKKSSFSLTVTSAQKNEMAVFLCASSVPPGSGNTLYFGEGSRLIVV.

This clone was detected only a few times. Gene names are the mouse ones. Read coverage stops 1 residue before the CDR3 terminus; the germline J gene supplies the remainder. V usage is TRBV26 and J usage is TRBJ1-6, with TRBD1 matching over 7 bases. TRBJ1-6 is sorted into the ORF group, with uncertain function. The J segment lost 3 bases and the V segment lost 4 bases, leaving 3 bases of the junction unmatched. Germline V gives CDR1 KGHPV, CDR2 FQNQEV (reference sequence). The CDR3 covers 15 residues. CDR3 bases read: TGTGCCAGCAGTCAGACAGGGTACTATAATTCGCCCCTCTAC. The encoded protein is CASSQTGYYNSPLY. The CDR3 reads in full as CASSQTGYYNSPLYF.

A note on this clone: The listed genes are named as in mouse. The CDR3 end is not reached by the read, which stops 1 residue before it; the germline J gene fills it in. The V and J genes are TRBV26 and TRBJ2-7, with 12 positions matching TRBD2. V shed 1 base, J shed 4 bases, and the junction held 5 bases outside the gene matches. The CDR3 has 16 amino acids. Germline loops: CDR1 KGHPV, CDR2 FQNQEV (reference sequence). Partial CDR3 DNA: TGTGCCAGCAGTCTGTATAGAGGACTGGGGGGGTATGAACAGTAC. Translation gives CASSLYRGLGGYEQY. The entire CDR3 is CASSLYRGLGGYEQYF.

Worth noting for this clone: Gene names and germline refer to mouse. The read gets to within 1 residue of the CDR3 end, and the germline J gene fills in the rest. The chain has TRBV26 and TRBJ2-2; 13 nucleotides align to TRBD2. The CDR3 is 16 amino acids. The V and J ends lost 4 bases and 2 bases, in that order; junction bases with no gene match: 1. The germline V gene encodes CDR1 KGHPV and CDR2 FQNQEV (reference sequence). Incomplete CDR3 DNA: TGTGCCAGCAGTCCGGACTGGGGGGGCAACACCGGGCAGCTCTAC. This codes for CASSPDWGGNTGQLY. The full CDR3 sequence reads CASSPDWGGNTGQLYF.

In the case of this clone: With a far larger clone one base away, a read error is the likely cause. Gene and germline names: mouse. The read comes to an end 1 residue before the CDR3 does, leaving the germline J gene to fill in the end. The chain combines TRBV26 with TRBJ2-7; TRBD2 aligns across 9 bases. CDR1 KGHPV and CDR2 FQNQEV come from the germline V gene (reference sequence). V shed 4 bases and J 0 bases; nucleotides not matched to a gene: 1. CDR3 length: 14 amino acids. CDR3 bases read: TGTGCCAGCAGTCACTGGGGGGACTCCTATGAACAGTAC. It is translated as CASSHWGDSYEQY. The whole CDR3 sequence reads CASSHWGDSYEQYF.

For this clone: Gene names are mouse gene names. The DNA read from the CDR3 is TGTGCCAGCAGTCGACAGGATTCCTATAATTCGCCCCTCTAC. As protein: CASSRQDSYNSPLY. The full CDR3 protein is CASSRQDSYNSPLYF. V usage is TRBV26 and J usage is TRBJ1-6, with D possibly TRBD1 on 6 matching bases. Read coverage stops 1 residue before the CDR3 terminus; the germline J gene supplies the remainder. TRBJ1-6 is an ORF, with its function uncertain. Trimming removed 4 bases from V and 0 bases from J, with 7 bases in between. CDR1 is KGHPV, CDR2 FQNQEV, per germline (reference sequence). CDR3 length equals 15 residues.